The 16 T cell receptor beta chains below come from one sample, sequenced in a study of blood T cell repertoires in COVID-19. Assay: immunoSEQ multiplex PCR; the TCRdb copy retains only in-frame clones and omits some. Of roughly 150,000 clones listed, roughly 79% are singletons. The source material was peripheral blood. These receptors all stem from a man aged 50 to 60 with active or convalescent COVID-19.

The chain links TRBV10-1 to TRBJ2-7; the D gene is possibly TRBD1 (6 bases). The germline CDR1 and CDR2 sequences are WNHNN and SYGVQD (reference sequence). The CDR3 is 13 residues long. The ends were cut back, 8 bases at V and 4 bases at J, with 15 bases in the middle. The CDR3 nucleotides are TGCGCCAGCGGCAGAAGGGGGATGTACGAGCAGTACTTC. It yields the protein CASGRRGMYEQYF.

In its sample, this clone was seen a few times. J is TRBJ2-3 and V is TRBV7-8; TRBD2 matches 7 bases. In germline, CDR1 is SGHVS, CDR2 FQNEAQ. Trimming removed 1 base from V and 3 bases from J; junction bases left unmatched: 7. The CDR3 has 16 amino acids. Here the CDR3 DNA reads TGTGCCAGCAGCTTAGAAAGCGGGACTTTGACAGATACGCAGTATTTT. This translates into CASSLESGTLTDTQYF.

V is TRBV6-5 and J is TRBJ2-1; 7 positions agree with TRBD1. V gave up 5 bases and J gave up 2 bases; unmatched junction bases: 3. From germline, CDR1 is MNHEY and CDR2 SVGAGI. This CDR3 is 14 amino acids long. The CDR3 nucleotides read TGTGCCAGCAGTCCAACAGGGGCCTACAATGAGCAGTTCTTC. Translated, it gives CASSPTGAYNEQFF.

This clone was counted only a few times. The same CDR3 arises from other DNA sequences in this sample as well. The chain links TRBV5-1 to TRBJ1-2, with 8 bases matching TRBD1. The V and J ends lost 4 bases and 1 base, in that order; junction bases with no gene match: 6. Germline CDR1 SGHRS, CDR2 YFSETQ. The CDR3 has 15 amino acids. CDR3 residues: CASSLGQGRNYGYTF. Written as DNA, the CDR3 is TGCGCCAGCAGCCTCGGACAGGGCCGTAACTATGGCTACACCTTC.

The rearrangement joins TRBV27 to TRBJ1-3, with 9 bases aligning to TRBD1. The V segment lost 5 bases and the J segment 6 bases; nucleotides outside the gene matches: 8. The CDR3 sequence is 15 residues long. Germline CDR1 is MNHEY and CDR2 is SMNVEV (reference sequence). CDR3 loop: CASSPLGQGQNTIYF. Here the CDR3 DNA reads TGTGCCAGCAGTCCCTTGGGACAGGGTCAAAACACCATATATTTT.

This chain joins TRBV5-5 and TRBJ1-3; maybe TRBD1 (5 bases). The CDR3 sequence is 14 residues long. Germline assignment: CDR1 SGHKS and CDR2 YYEKEE (reference sequence). V was shortened by 0 bases and J by 3 bases, with 7 bases between the two germline ends. CDR3 region: CASSLVGVGNTIYF. CDR3 sequence (DNA): TGTGCCAGCAGCTTGGTAGGGGTTGGAAACACCATATATTTT.

J is TRBJ1-2 and V is TRBV6-5; D perhaps matches TRBD1 (6 bases). V lost 5 bases and J 2 bases, leaving 12 bases between the germline ends. This CDR3 has 14 amino acids. Germline assignment: CDR1 MNHEY and CDR2 SVGAGI. DNA for the CDR3: TGTGCCAGCAGTCCGACAGGTGTAAACTATGGCTACACCTTC. Its translation is CASSPTGVNYGYTF.

The chain couples TRBV28 to TRBJ2-1; TRBD2 agrees at 10 bases. Losses at the gene ends were 7 bases for V and 10 bases for J; bases not matched to a gene: 16. CDR3 length: 16 amino acids. Germline V gene lookup returns CDR1 MDHEN and CDR2 SYDVKM. DNA for the CDR3: TGTGCCAGCACATGGGGCGGAGCGGGAGGGCCTAAGGAGCAGTTCTTC. This codes for CASTWGGAGGPKEQFF.

CDR3 protein: CASGLVYGITYNEQFF. The CDR3 nucleotides read TGTGCTAGTGGTTTGGTCTACGGGATTACCTACAATGAGCAGTTCTTC. V gene TRBV12-5 combines with J gene TRBJ2-1; tentative D call: TRBD2 (5 bases). The CDR3 length is 16 residues. The ends were cut back, 0 bases at V and 2 bases at J, with 11 bases in the middle. CDR1 LGHNT and CDR2 FRNRAP come from the germline V gene.

The chain links TRBV12-2 to TRBJ1-6; TRBD1 is the table's D call and was not checked against the DNA. TRBV12-2 is given as a pseudogene. CDR3 length: 15 amino acids. In nucleotides, the CDR3 is TGTGCAAGTCGCTTAGAAGGGGGTAGGGGTTCACCCCTCCACTTT. As protein: CASRLEGGRGSPLHF.

This clone was recorded a few times. V usage is TRBV5-1 and J usage is TRBJ2-3; D unclear. The CDR3 covers 16 residues. Looked up from germline, CDR1 is SGHRS and CDR2 is YFSETQ. Trimming removed 2 bases at V and 2 bases at J, with 15 bases between. The CDR3 bases are TGCGCCAGCAGCTTTACCCCCCCAGATAACACAGATACGCAGTATTTT. Its protein product is CASSFTPPDNTDTQYF.

V and J are TRBV13 and TRBJ2-3; 15 bases agree with TRBD2. The CDR3 has 17 residues. Per germline, CDR1 PRHDT and CDR2 FYEKMQ (reference sequence). With V trimmed by 5 bases and J by 0 bases, 3 bases remained unmatched. The CDR3 region is CASSPGTSGGSTDTQYF. The CDR3 DNA is TGTGCCAGCAGCCCCGGGACTAGCGGGGGGAGCACAGATACGCAGTATTTT.

J is TRBJ2-1 and V is TRBV4-1; D remains ambiguous. Trimming shortened V by 1 base and J by 8 bases, and 9 bases separated the two germline ends. Germline CDR1 is MGHRA and CDR2 is YSYEKL. The CDR3 covers 13 residues. CDR3 region: CASSQALYYEQFF. For the CDR3, the DNA is TGCGCCAGCAGCCAAGCACTTTACTATGAGCAGTTCTTC.

This rearrangement joins TRBV19 to TRBJ2-5, with no clear D. The CDR3 contains 15 residues. CDR1 LNHDA and CDR2 SQIVND come from the germline V gene (reference sequence). V was shortened by 3 bases and J by 2 bases, with 13 bases between the two germline ends. Here the CDR3 reads CASSIEAAGQETQYF. Written as DNA, the CDR3 is TGTGCCAGTAGTATTGAGGCAGCCGGGCAAGAGACCCAGTACTTC.

The J gene is TRBJ1-4, the V gene TRBV28; D gene unclear. Germline V gives CDR1 MDHEN, CDR2 SYDVKM. The germline V and J ends were trimmed by 8 bases and 8 bases, with 12 bases remaining between them. This CDR3 has 12 amino acids. The CDR3 spells CASRTIGEKLFF. The CDR3 nucleotides are TGTGCCAGCCGGACTATAGGCGAAAAACTGTTTTTT.

This clone showed up just once. The chain employs TRBV19 and TRBJ1-1, with D possibly matching TRBD1 (5 bases). Germline V gene lookup returns CDR1 LNHDA and CDR2 SQIVND (reference sequence). Trimming left V 0 bases short and J 8 bases short, with 13 bases between. The CDR3 covers 14 residues. The CDR3 loop is CASSIDLAGREAFF. The CDR3 DNA follows: TGTGCCAGTAGTATAGATCTGGCAGGGCGGGAAGCTTTCTTT.